This entry features one TCR beta chain sequence. This sample was included in a study of shared clonotypes between healthy human individuals. Overall study context: The study enrolled two women and a few men aged 18 to 49.

There are 14 residues in the CDR3. The germline V gene encodes CDR1 LNHDA and CDR2 SQIVND (reference sequence). V was shortened by 4 bases and J by 7 bases, with 17 bases between the two germline ends. The table came from immunoSEQ multiplex PCR; TCRdb's copy has only in-frame clones and leaves some out. Of hundreds of thousands of clones listed, roughly 96% were seen once; the top ten hold 0.2% to 0.25%. The naive CD8 fraction comprised CD45RO-negative cells positively selected for CCR7 and excluded terminally differentiated effector memory CD45RA+ cells. Donors, without exception, were Caucasian adults residing in Nashville, Tennessee.

Sequenced: naive CD8+ T cells sorted from blood. V usage is TRBV19 and J usage is TRBJ2-7; D is unresolved. The sequence was collected from a man aged 25 to 45 in good health. CDR3 residues: CASSTSLGLGEQYF. The CDR3, as DNA: TGTGCCAGTAGTACCTCCCTCGGCCTCGGGGAGCAGTACTTC. Drawing the rest from reference TRBV19 and TRBJ2-7, the complete variable domain is DGGITQSPKYLFRKEGQNVTLSCEQNLNHDAMYWYRQDPGQGLRLIYYSQIVNDFQKGDIAEGYSVSREKKESFPLTVTSAQKNPTAFYLCASSTSLGLGEQYFGPGTRLTVT.